The 3 T cell receptor beta chains listed next were all sequenced from one sample in a study of Ad26.COV2.S vaccination and SARS-CoV-2 variants. The method was immunoSEQ multiplex PCR; TCRdb's version includes in-frame clones alone and lacks a portion of them. The sample includes 300,000 to 500,000 clones, approximately 86% of them seen just once. As to treatment: around 19 received Ad26.COV2.S at low or high dose, single or two shots; about five received placebo; per-sample allocation not given. Samples were taken on day 63 after the first vaccine or placebo injection. The sequencing used peripheral blood, collected in a trial of Ad26.COV2.S vaccine versus placebo. The source is a person aged 18 to 59 who received the Ad26.COV2.S COVID-19 vaccine or a placebo.

This rearrangement joins TRBV5-1 to TRBJ2-1, with 9 bases aligning to TRBD1. This CDR3 comprises 14 residues. CDR1 is SGHRS and CDR2 is YFSETQ in the germline V gene. Trimming at V came to 6 bases and at J to 3 bases, leaving 4 bases not matched to a gene. The CDR3 DNA reads as TGCGCCAGCACCCGGGACAGGGACTACAATGAGCAGTTCTTC. It is translated as CASTRDRDYNEQFF.

This clone was counted between two and nine times. For the CDR3, the DNA is TGTGCCAGCAGTGAAGGGCGGGGGGGTTACAATGAGCAGTTCTTC. Its protein is CASSEGRGGYNEQFF. The gene calls are TRBV2 and TRBJ2-1, with TRBD2 matching over 9 bases. Germline lookup yields CDR1 SNHLY and CDR2 FYNNEI. This CDR3 comprises 15 residues. V dropped 1 base and J dropped 4; count of bases not matched to a gene: 2.

V and J are TRBV6-1 and TRBJ2-7; the D call may be TRBD1 or TRBD2 (6 bases each). Trimming pared 4 bases from V and 5 bases from J, leaving 24 bases between. The CDR3 length is 17 residues. Looked up from germline, CDR1 is MNHNS and CDR2 is SASEGT. CDR3 sequence (DNA): TGTGCCAGCAGTGGGAGGTCATCTTTCGGGGGCGGGGACGAGCAGTACTTC. It codes for CASSGRSSFGGGDEQYF.